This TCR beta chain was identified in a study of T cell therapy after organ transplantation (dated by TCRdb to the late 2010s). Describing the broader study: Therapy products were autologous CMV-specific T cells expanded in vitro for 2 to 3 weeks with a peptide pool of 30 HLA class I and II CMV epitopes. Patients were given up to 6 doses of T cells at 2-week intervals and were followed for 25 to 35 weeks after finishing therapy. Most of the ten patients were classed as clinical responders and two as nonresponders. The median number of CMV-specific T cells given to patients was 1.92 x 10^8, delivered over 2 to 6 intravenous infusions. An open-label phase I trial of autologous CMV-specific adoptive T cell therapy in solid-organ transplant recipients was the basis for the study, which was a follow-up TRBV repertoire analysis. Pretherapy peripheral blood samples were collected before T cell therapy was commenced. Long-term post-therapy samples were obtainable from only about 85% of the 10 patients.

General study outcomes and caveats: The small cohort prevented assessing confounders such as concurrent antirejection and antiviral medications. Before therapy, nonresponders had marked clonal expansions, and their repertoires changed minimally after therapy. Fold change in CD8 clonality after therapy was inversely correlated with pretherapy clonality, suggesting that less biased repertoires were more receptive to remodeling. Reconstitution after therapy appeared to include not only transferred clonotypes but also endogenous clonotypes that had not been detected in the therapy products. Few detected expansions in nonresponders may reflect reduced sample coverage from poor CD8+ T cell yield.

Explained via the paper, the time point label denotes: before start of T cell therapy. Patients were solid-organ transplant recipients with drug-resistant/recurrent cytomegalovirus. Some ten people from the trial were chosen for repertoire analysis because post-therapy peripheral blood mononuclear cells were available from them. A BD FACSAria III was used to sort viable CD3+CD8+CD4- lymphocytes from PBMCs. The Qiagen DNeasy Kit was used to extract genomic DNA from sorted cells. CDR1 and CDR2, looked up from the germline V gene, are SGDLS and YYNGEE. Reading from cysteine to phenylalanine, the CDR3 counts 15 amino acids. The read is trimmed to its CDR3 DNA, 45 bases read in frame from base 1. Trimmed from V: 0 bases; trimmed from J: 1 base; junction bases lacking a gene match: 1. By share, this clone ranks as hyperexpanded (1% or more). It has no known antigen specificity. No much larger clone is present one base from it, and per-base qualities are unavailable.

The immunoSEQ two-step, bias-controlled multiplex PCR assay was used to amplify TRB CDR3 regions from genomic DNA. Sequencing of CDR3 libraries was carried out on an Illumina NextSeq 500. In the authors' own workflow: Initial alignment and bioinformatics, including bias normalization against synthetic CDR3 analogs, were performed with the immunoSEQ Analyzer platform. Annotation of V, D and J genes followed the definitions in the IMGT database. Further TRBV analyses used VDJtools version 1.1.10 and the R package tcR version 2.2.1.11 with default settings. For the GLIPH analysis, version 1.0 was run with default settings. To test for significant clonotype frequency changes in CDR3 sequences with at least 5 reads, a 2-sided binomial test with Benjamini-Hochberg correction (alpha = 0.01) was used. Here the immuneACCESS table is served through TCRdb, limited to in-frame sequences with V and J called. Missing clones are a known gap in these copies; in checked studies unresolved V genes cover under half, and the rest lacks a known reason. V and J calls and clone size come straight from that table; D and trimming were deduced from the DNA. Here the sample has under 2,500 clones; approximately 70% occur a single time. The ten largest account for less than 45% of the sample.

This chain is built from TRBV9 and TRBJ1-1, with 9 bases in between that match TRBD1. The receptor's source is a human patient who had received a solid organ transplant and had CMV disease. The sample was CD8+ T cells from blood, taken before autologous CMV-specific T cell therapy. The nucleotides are TGTGCCAGCAGCGTAGGGACAGGGGCGAACACTGAAGCTTTCTTT. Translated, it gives CASSVGTGANTEAFF.